This T cell receptor beta chain appears in the sequencing data of a study of cytomegalovirus exposure and HLA in healthy donors. Germline CDR1 is SGHTA and CDR2 is FQGNSA. CDR3 length equals 14 residues. The PCR ran on 60 Vbeta and 13 Jbeta primers. Sequencing used immunoSEQ multiplex PCR; TCRdb keeps in-frame clones, though not all of them. This table has 140,000 or so clones, 75% to 90% appearing once. The clonotype originates from a man in his forties in good health and CMV-seronegative. The gene calls are TRBV7-2 and TRBJ2-5; D possibly corresponds to TRBD2 (6 bases). The better agreement between TRBJ2-7 and the DNA end casts doubt on the J call. The sample consisted of PBMCs. The CDR3 coding sequence is TGTGCCAGCAGCTTCACGCAGGGACTCTACGAGCAGTACTTC. Its protein product is CASSFTQGLYEQYF.